Listed below are T cell receptor beta chains from one sample, sequenced in a study of tumor-infiltrating lymphocytes in primary liver carcinoma. TCRdb reprocessed the multiplex PCR reads with MiXCR, giving one entry per CDR3 protein. The repertoire holds 90,000 to 150,000 distinct CDR3 sequences, with around 70% as singletons. The sequenced material came from tumor-adjacent normal liver tissue. These receptors were taken from an older woman with primary liver carcinoma and hepatitis B virus infection. Each CDR3 is given with its conserved first and last residue. The D gene is left open where the match is weak. Rows may omit the clone size; those that give it use once, few, many or a size class.

V gene	clone size	D gene	J gene	CDR3 DNA	CDR3 protein
TRBV12-3/TRBV12-4	.	TRBD2	TRBJ2-7	TGTGCCAGTACCCAGCAAGCTAGCGGGAGGGGCTACGAGCAGTACTTC	CASTQQASGRGYEQYF
TRBV2	.	TRBD1	TRBJ2-1	TGTGTCAGCAGGACAGGGCCCACAATAGGTGAGCAGTTCTTC	CVSRTGPTIGEQFF
TRBV18	few	.	TRBJ1-2	TGTGCCAGCTCACCACCGGTGAACAGGGAAATAGGCTACACCTTC	CASSPPVNREIGYTF
TRBV11-2	.	.	TRBJ2-2	TGTGACAGCAGCTTAGGCCCTTCCGGGGGGCTGTTTTTT	CDSSLGPSGGLFF
TRBV5-1	many	TRBD1	TRBJ1-1	TGCGCCAGCAGCTTGGGGGACAGCTACAACACTGAAGCTTTCTTT	CASSLGDSYNTEAFF
TRBV28	few	.	TRBJ2-1	TGTGCCAGCAGGGGGACAAACCATGAGCAGTTCTTC	CASRGTNHEQFF
TRBV28	many	.	TRBJ2-6	TGTGCCAGCGGACGTCTCTCTGGGGCCAACGTCCTGACTTTC	CASGRLSGANVLTF
TRBV6-5	many	TRBD1	TRBJ2-3	TGTGCCAGCACCAGGACAGGGACCACAGATACGCAGTATTTT	CASTRTGTTDTQYF
TRBV11-2	.	TRBD1	TRBJ2-3	TGTACCAGCAGCTTTACAGGGGTAGATACGCAGTATTTT	CTSSFTGVDTQYF
TRBV11-2	once	.	TRBJ2-1	TGTGCCAGCATCTTTAGCCCACTGATGAGCTCCTACAATGAGCAGTTCTTC	CASIFSPLMSSYNEQFF
TRBV4-1	many	.	TRBJ2-3	TGCGCCAGCAGCCAAGATATTGAGACAGATACGCAGTATTTT	CASSQDIETDTQYF
TRBV5-4	.	TRBD2	TRBJ2-1	TGTGCCAGCAGCTTTCGTAGCGGGAGATACGATAAGCAGTTCTTC	CASSFRSGRYDKQFF
TRBV29-1	.	.	TRBJ2-1	TGCAGCGTTGATATCCGGGGAAGTGAGCAGTTCTTC	CSVDIRGSEQFF
TRBV6-2/TRBV6-3	many	TRBD2	TRBJ2-7	TGTGCCAGCCTCGGGAGGAGCTACGAGCAGTACTTC	CASLGRSYEQYF
TRBV5-1	.	TRBD2	TRBJ2-3	TGCGACAGCAGCGGGATGCTAGCGGGAGGCACAGTTACGCAGTATTTT	CDSSGMLAGGTVTQYF
TRBV11-1	.	.	TRBJ1-2	TGTGCCAGCAGTTTCTCGTACAGGGTCAGGGGTGGCTACACCTTC	CASSFSYRVRGGYTF
TRBV5-1	.	.	TRBJ1-4	TGCACCAGCAGCTTGGAGGAGAATGAAAAACTGTTTTTT	CTSSLEENEKLFF
TRBV29-1	.	.	TRBJ2-1	TGCAGCGTTGCAGACCCCTCTAGCGAACCATACAATGAGCAGTTCTTC	CSVADPSSEPYNEQFF
TRBV6-5	.	TRBD2	TRBJ2-1	TGTGCCAGTAGGGGAGGGACCTCTAACCCCAATGAGGAGATCTTC	CASRGGTSNPNEEIF
TRBV29-1	many	.	TRBJ2-7	TGCAGCGTAGTCCAGGGTTTGATGGACGAGCAGTACTTC	CSVVQGLMDEQYF
TRBV29-1	.	.	TRBJ2-7	TGCAGCCTTGCGACGTCCGAGCAGTACTTC	CSLATSEQYF
TRBV5-4	.	TRBD2	TRBJ2-7	TGTGCCAGCAGCCCCTTGCTTTCCGGACTAGCGGGATCAACGTACGAGCAGTACTTC	CASSPLLSGLAGSTYEQYF
TRBV30	many	TRBD2	TRBJ2-1	TGTGCCTGGAGTGCCAGACTAGCGGGAGGTTACAATGAGCAGTTCTTC	CAWSARLAGGYNEQFF
TRBV29-1	.	.	TRBJ2-7	TGCAGCGCCGACAACTCCGGAACAGGGGAGCAGTACTTC	CSADNSGTGEQYF
TRBV11-2	.	.	TRBJ2-7	TGTGCCAGCAGCTTAGAGCCAGGCCATACGTCCGGGCAGTACTTT	CASSLEPGHTSGQYF
TRBV4-2	many	.	TRBJ2-6	TGTGCCAGCAGCCTACTAGGAACCCCTCCTGGGGCCAACGTCCTGACTTTC	CASSLLGTPPGANVLTF
TRBV5-1	.	.	TRBJ1-1	TGCGCCAGCAGCCTCAGTGGGGGAAACACTGAAGCTTTCTTT	CASSLSGGNTEAFF
TRBV4-1	.	TRBD2	TRBJ2-5	TGCGCCAGCAGCCAAGAGTGGACTAGTGGTGGGGAGGCCCAGTACTTC	CASSQEWTSGGEAQYF
TRBV12-3/TRBV12-4	many	TRBD1	TRBJ2-1	TGTGCCAGCAAGTCTTACGGACAGGGTCTAGGTGAGCAGTTCTTC	CASKSYGQGLGEQFF
TRBV6-5	.	TRBD1	TRBJ1-5	TGTGCCAGCAGCCCTTCCGGACAGGGGACTGGGAAGCCCCAGCATTTT	CASSPSGQGTGKPQHF
TRBV7-9	.	TRBD2	TRBJ2-7	TGTGCCTGCAGCCTTCTTCTAGGACTAGGAGGCTCCTACGAGCAGTACTTC	CACSLLLGLGGSYEQYF
TRBV7-9	.	TRBD2	TRBJ2-3	TGTGCCAGCAGCCGGGGACTAGCGCACACAGATACGCAGTATTTT	CASSRGLAHTDTQYF
TRBV11-1	.	.	TRBJ2-2	TGTGCAAGCAGACCGAGTCTTGACACCGGGGAGCGGTTTTTT	CASRPSLDTGERFF
TRBV6-5	.	.	TRBJ2-3	TGTGCCAGCAGCCGAACCGCGACGCGTCATACGCAGTATTTT	CASSRTATRHTQYF
TRBV6-1	.	.	TRBJ1-6	TGTACCAGCAAAGACAGGAGCTCCTATAATTCACCCCCCCACTTT	CTSKDRSSYNSPPHF
TRBV11-2	.	.	TRBJ2-4	TGTGCCAGCAACTTAGTAGGGGGTAGAGGCAACATTCAGAACTTC	CASNLVGGRGNIQNF
TRBV11-2	.	TRBD2	TRBJ2-2	TGTGCCAGCAGCCCAGGAGGACTAGCGGGAACTTTTGGCAGGGAGCTGTTTTTT	CASSPGGLAGTFGRELFF
TRBV11-2	.	TRBD2	TRBJ2-1	TGTGCCAGCGGCCGACTAGCGCCGGGATACAATGAGCGGTTCTTC	CASGRLAPGYNERFF
TRBV7-9	.	.	TRBJ2-2	TGTGTCAGCAGCTTACATGGCACCGGGGAGCTGTTTTTT	CVSSLHGTGELFF
TRBV12-3/TRBV12-4	once	.	TRBJ1-6	TGTGCCAGCAGTCCCGAGAGTTCCTACTATTCACCCCTCCACTTT	CASSPESSYYSPLHF
TRBV6-1	few	TRBD1	TRBJ2-1	TGTGCCAGCAGTGCCGACAGGGAGTGGAATGAGCAGTTTTTC	CASSADREWNEQFF
TRBV6-6	once	TRBD1	TRBJ2-3	TGCGCCAGCAGCCCCGTCGACAGGGATATGCAGTATTTT	CASSPVDRDMQYF
TRBV29-1	few	.	TRBJ2-1	TGTGGCGTTGACCTGGAAGGTAGGGGAAATGAGCAGTTCTTC	CGVDLEGRGNEQFF
TRBV4-2	.	TRBD1	TRBJ2-2	TGTGCCAGCAGCCAAGAAGGGCAGGGGGCGTCCGCGGAGCTGTTTTTT	CASSQEGQGASAELFF
TRBV12-3/TRBV12-4	.	TRBD1	TRBJ1-1	TGTGCCAGCACCCAGGACAGGAATACTGAAGTTTTCTTT	CASTQDRNTEVFF